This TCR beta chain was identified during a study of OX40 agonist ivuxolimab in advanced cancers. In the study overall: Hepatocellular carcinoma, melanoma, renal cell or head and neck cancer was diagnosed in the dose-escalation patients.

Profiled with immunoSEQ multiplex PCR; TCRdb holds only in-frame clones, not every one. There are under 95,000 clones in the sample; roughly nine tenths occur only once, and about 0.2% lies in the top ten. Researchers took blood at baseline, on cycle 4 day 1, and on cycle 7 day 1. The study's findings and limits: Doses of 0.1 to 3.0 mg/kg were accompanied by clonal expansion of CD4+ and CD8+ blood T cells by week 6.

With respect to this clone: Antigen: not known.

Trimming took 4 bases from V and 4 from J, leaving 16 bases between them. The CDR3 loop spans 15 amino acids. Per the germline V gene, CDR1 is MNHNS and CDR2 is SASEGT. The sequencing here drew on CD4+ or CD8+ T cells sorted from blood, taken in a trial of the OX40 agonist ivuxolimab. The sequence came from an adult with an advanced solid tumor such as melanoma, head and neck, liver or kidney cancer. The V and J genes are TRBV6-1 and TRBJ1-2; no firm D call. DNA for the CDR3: TGTGCCAGCAGTGTTGGAGATATGATGATCTATGGCTACACCTTC. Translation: CASSVGDMMIYGYTF.